The clone carrying this TCR beta chain was found a few times. The CDR3 is 13 amino acids. V was cut by 5 bases and J by 9 bases, with 16 bases left in between. CDR1 is SEHNR and CDR2 is FQNEAQ in the germline V gene (reference sequence). This sample stems from a study of blood T cells in healthy people across ages. Primers used in a second PCR of roughly 6 to 12 cycles were a sample-barcoded 5' primer and a J-beta primer mix. TCRdb reprocessed the 5' RACE reads with MiXCR, giving one entry per CDR3 protein. The data contain more than 650,000 distinct CDR3 sequences, about a quarter of them singletons. The sample was also reused in another study, on T cells of mothers and their children. That paper adds: About 6 children and their three healthy Caucasian mothers were the donors. The study obtained over 8 million TCR beta CDR3 reads per mother and 3 million to 3.5 million per child. Slightly, though not significantly, more overlap was seen in related than in unrelated mother-child pairs.

Sequencing was carried out using blood. The chain recombines TRBV7-9 with TRBJ1-1; D ambiguous. The TCR comes from a boy younger than 18 in good health. CDR3 sequence reads: CASSTEQRIKAFF. The DNA of the CDR3 is TGTGCCAGCAGCACAGAACAGAGAATTAAAGCTTTCTTT.